This paragraph covers one TCR beta chain sequence. Antigen specificity is unknown. The assay was immunoSEQ multiplex PCR, and TCRdb's table has in-frame clones only and misses some. The data hold approximately 2.1 million clones, with approximately 93% observed a single time. This record comes from a study of shared clonotypes between healthy human individuals. Study-wide results and caveats: The low donor count limited represented genetic and exposure-history diversity.

All participating donors were Caucasian adults from Nashville, Tennessee. Investigators divided CD4+ cells into CD45RA+ naive and CD45RA-negative memory subsets. The sequenced material came from naive CD4+ T cells from PBMCs. The subset is: CD45RA+ positively selected. This sequence originates from a man between 18 and 35 years old in good health. Some clones in this sample may be carry-over from other donors' samples.

The DNA for the CDR3 is TGTGCCAGCAGACCTTCGGACGGCCCCAACGAGCAGTACTTC. It translates to CASRPSDGPNEQYF. This chain links TRBV27 with TRBJ2-7; D gene uncertain. Germline loops: CDR1 MNHEY, CDR2 SMNVEV (reference sequence). The V gene lost 6 bases and the J gene lost 5 bases, with 17 bases spanning the gap. CDR3 length equals 14 residues.